This TCR beta chain was documented in a study of T-cell memory formation after mild COVID-19 (dated by TCRdb to about 2021). Regarding the complete study: TCR sequence clusters from the two donors were found to be largely donor specific. In two donors, T-cell clones that expanded and contracted after mild COVID-19 were followed by sequencing TCRalpha and TCRbeta repertoires longitudinally. The cohort comprised two young, previously healthy adult volunteers, one female and one male. What the work shows at the level of the full study, not this receptor alone: The study covered only a couple of mild cases, and larger cohorts including severe cases with pre-infection samples were considered necessary. From day 15 to 85, contracting clones showed balanced CD4/CD8 phenotypes, whereas a second wave of clones that expanded from day 15 to 37 leaned towards CD4+. Contracting CD4+ clones were found mainly in CM and EM memory subsets, while CD8+ clones were enriched in EMRA. SARS-CoV-2 specificity was not confirmed for the second-wave clones peaking on day 37. Some responding clones were detected in pre-infection memory, suggesting pre-existing cross-reactive memory T cells joined the SARS-CoV-2 response.

From the cysteine through the phenylalanine, the CDR3 covers 14 amino acids. CDR3 DNA only is kept here, 42 bases in frame from base 1. In the germline V gene, CDR1 corresponds to LGHNA and CDR2 to YNFKEQ. Trimming takes 0 bases off V and 9 bases off J; junction bases not matched to a gene: 6. This clonotype occurred a few times. What this receptor recognizes is not known. Base qualities are missing; no much larger clone stands one base away. For sequencing, an Illumina NovaSeq 6000 was employed. TCRalpha and TCRbeta cDNA libraries were constructed by 5'RACE with constant-segment primers, with sample barcodes and unique molecular identifiers being introduced. Trizol reagent was used to extract RNA from every sample. Amplification of the libraries took two PCR steps, and the second step added a second sample barcode plus Illumina TruSeq adapters. Sequencing of libraries was performed on an Illumina NovaSeq with 2 x 150 bp paired-end reads. Per the original workflow: Demultiplexing of reads and collapsing into UMI-guided consensus sequences were performed with migec v1.2.7. Using mixcr v2.1.11, UMI consensuses were aligned to TRA and TRB V and J templates and then assembled into clonotypes. A clonotype was counted as expanded or contracted only when both edgeR and NoisET called the clonotype significant, with the noise models trained on biological replicates. For edgeR calls, the cutoffs were a false discovery rate-adjusted p below 0.01 and a log2 fold-change threshold of 1. As an exploratory analysis of dynamics, max-normalized trajectories of the 1000 most abundant clonotypes were examined with PCA combined with hierarchical clustering. The CD4 or CD8 phenotype of responding clones was assigned using the separately sequenced CD4+ and CD8+ repertoires. TCRdb cleaned the public reads at Q25 with fastp, built clones with MiXCR and kept in-frame beta chains. Rows with one shared CDR3 protein collapse into an entry with the most common genes and DNA. It is TCRdb's table, rather than the study itself, that gives the V and J calls and clone size. Here the sample has under 650,000 distinct CDR3 sequences; 18% occur a single time. In total, the top ten clones hold about 11% of the sample.

PBMCs were isolated by Ficoll-Paque density gradient centrifugation. This sequence originates from an adult woman who had mild COVID-19 (a few samples of this study predate the infection). The sample titles of this study are shuffled in the database, so cell type and time point are left out; the donor was told from shared clones. The chain was built from TRBV4-2 and TRBJ2-7, with TRBD1 identical over 9 junction bases. The sample taken for sequencing was PBMCs or a T cell subset sorted from them (not recorded which). The DNA sequence is as follows: TGTGCCAGCAGCCAAGAACCACAGGGGGCTTGGCAGTACTTC. This is translated as CASSQEPQGAWQYF.